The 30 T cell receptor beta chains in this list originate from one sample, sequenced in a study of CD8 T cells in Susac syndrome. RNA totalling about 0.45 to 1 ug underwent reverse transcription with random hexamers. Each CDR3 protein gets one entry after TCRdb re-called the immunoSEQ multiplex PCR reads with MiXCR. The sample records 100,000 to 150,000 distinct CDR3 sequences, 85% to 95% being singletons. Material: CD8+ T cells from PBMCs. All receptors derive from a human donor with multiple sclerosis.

The CDR3 here is CASSLDGRGNTEAFF. CDR3 sequence (DNA): TGTGCCAGCAGTTTAGACGGCAGGGGTAACACTGAAGCTTTCTTT. The chain carries TRBV12-3 or TRBV12-4 and TRBJ1-1; TRBD1 might be the D (6 bases). The CDR3 spans 15 residues. V lost 1 base, J lost 2 bases, and 11 bases lay in between.

The CDR3 nucleotides are TGCAGTGCAATGGAGCGGGGGGGCGACTACAATGAGCAGTTCTTC. The encoded protein is CSAMERGGDYNEQFF. The rearrangement joins TRBV20-1 to TRBJ2-1; TRBD2 agrees at 10 bases. The V gene's germline CDR1 is DFQATT and CDR2 SNEGSKA (reference sequence). The V gene end was trimmed by 6 bases and the J gene end by 3 bases; junction bases not matched to a gene: 8. CDR3 length: 15 residues.

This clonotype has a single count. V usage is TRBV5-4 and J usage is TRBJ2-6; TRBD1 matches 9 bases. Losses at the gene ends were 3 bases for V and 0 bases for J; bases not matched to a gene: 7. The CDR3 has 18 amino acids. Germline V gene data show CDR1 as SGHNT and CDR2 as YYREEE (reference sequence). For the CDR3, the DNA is TGTGCCAGCAGCTCCGGGACAGGGAAACTCTCTGGGGCCAACGTCCTGACTTTC. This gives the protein CASSSGTGKLSGANVLTF.

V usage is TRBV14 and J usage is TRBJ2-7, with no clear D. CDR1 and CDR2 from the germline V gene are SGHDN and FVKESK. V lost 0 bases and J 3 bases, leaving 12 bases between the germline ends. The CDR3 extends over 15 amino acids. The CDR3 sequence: CASSQDARAGYEQYF. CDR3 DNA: TGTGCCAGCAGCCAAGATGCCAGAGCCGGCTACGAGCAGTACTTC.

CDR3 in amino acids: CASSQVRGARDEKLFF. CDR3 nucleotide sequence: TGTGCCAGCAGCCAAGTAAGAGGGGCGCGTGATGAAAAACTGTTTTTT. The chain couples TRBV14 to TRBJ1-4; a weak D match, TRBD1 (5 bases). V lost 1 base, J lost 6 bases, and 15 bases lay in between. Germline lookup yields CDR1 SGHDN and CDR2 FVKESK. There are 16 residues in the CDR3. Filled out from reference TRBV14 and TRBJ1-4, the complete variable domain reads EAGVTQFPSHSVIEKGQTVTLRCDPISGHDNLYWYRRVMGKEIKFLLHFVKESKQDESGMPNNRFLAERTGGTYSTLKVQPAELEDSGVYFCASSQVRGARDEKLFFGSGTQLSVL.

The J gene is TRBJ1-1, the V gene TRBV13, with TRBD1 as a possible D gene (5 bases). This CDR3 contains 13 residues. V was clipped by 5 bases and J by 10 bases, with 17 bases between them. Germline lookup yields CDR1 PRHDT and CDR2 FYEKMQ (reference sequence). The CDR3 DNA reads TGTGCCAGCAGCCCCCCCCAGGGTCCGGGAGCTTTCTTT. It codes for CASSPPQGPGAFF.

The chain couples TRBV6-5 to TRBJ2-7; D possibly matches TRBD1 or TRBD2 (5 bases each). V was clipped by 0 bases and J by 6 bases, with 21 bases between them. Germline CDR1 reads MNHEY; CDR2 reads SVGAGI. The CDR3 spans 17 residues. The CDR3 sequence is CASSYSPGRKREFEQYF. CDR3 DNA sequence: TGTGCCAGCAGTTACTCCCCGGGGCGAAAAAGGGAGTTCGAGCAGTACTTC.

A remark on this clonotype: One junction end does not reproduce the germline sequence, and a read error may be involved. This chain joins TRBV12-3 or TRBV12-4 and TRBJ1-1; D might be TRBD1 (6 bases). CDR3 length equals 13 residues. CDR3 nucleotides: TGTGCCAGCAGTTTAGGTAGGGACATCGAAGCCTTCTTT. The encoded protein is CASSLGRDIEAFF.

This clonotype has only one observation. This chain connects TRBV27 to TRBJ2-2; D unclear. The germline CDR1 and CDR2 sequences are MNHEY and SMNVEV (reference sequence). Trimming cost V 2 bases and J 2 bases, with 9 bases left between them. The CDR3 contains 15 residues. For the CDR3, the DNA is TGTGCCAGCAGTTTAGCGATTCCTAACACCGGGGAGCTGTTTTTT. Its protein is CASSLAIPNTGELFF.

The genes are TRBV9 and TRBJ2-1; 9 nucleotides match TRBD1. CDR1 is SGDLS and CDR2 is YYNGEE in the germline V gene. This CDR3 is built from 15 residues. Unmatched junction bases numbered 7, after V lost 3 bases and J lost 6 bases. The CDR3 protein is CASSATGQGFNEQFF. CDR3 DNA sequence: TGTGCCAGCAGCGCCACGGGACAGGGATTCAATGAGCAGTTCTTC. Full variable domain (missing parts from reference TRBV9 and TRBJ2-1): DSGVTQTPKHLITATGQRVTLRCSPRSGDLSVYWYQQSLDQGLQFLIQYYNGEERAKGNILERFSAQQFPDLHSELNLSSLELGDSALYFCASSATGQGFNEQFFGPGTRLTVL.

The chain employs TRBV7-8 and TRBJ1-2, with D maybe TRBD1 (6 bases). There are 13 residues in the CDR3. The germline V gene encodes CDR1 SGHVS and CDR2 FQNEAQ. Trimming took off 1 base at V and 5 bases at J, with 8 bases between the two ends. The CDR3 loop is CASSLEQGYGYTF. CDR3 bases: TGTGCCAGCAGCTTAGAACAGGGTTATGGCTACACCTTC.

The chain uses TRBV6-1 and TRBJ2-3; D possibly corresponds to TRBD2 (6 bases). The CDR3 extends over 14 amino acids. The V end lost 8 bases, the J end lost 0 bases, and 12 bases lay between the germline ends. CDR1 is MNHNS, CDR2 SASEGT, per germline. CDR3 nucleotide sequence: TGTGCCAGCGGGTTGCGGGGAAGCACAGATACGCAGTATTTT. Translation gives CASGLRGSTDTQYF.

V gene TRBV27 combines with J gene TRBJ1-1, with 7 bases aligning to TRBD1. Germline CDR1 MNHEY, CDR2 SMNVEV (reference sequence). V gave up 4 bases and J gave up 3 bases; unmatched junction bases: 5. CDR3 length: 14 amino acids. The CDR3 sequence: CASSYRQGYTEAFF. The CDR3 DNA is TGTGCCAGCAGTTATCGACAGGGCTACACTGAAGCTTTCTTT.

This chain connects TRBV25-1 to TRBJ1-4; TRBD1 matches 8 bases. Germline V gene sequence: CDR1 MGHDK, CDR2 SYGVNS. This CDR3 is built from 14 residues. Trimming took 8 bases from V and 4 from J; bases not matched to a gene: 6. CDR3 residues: CASGPDRVNEKLFF. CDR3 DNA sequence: TGTGCCAGCGGCCCGGACAGGGTTAATGAAAAACTGTTTTTT.

CDR3 in DNA: TGCGCCAGCAGTCGGTATTCTATCGGAGAAGGAGAGACCCAGTACTTC. Its protein product is CASSRYSIGEGETQYF. The chain uses TRBV10-2 and TRBJ2-5; D gene unclear. The CDR3 loop spans 16 amino acids. Germline V gene lookup returns CDR1 WSHSY and CDR2 SAAADI. V shed 5 bases and J shed 4 bases, with 20 bases lying between them.

CDR3 sequence reads: CSAGWGGQETQYF. CDR3 nucleotide sequence: TGCAGTGCAGGATGGGGGGGGCAAGAGACCCAGTACTTC. The rearrangement joins TRBV20-1 to TRBJ2-5, with TRBD2 matching 7 bases. With 6 bases clipped from V and 2 bases from J, the junction kept 6 bases outside the gene matches. There are 13 residues in the CDR3. Germline V lookup: CDR1 DFQATT, CDR2 SNEGSKA (reference sequence).

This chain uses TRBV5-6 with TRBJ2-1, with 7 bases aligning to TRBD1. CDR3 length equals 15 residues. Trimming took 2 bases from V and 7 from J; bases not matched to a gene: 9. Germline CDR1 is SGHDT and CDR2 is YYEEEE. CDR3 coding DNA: TGTGCCAGCAGCTTTTTGACGAGGGGGCGGAATGAGCAGTTCTTC. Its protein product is CASSFLTRGRNEQFF.

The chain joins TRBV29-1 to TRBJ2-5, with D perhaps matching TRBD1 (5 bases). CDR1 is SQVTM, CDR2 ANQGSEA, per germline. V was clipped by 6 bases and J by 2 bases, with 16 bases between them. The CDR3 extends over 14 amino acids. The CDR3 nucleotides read TGCAGCGTCCGCGAATGGGGCCTTCAAGAGACCCAGTACTTC. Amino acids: CSVREWGLQETQYF.

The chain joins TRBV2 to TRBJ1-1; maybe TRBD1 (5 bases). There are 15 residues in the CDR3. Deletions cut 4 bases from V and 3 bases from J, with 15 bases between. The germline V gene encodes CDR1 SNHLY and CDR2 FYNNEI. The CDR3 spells CASSGHGEGYTEAFF. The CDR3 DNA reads TGTGCCAGCAGTGGTCACGGGGAGGGGTACACTGAAGCTTTCTTT.

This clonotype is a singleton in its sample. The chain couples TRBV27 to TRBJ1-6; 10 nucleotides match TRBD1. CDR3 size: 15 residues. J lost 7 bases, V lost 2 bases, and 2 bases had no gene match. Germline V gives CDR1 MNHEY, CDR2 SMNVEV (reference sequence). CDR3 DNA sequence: TGTGCCAGCAGTTTAGACAGGGGGCCAAATTCACCCCTCCACTTT. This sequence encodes CASSLDRGPNSPLHF.

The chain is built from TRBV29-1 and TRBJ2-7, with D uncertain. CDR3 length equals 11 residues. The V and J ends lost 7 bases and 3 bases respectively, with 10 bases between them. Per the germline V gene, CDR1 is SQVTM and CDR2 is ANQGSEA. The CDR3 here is CSGTEGYEQYF. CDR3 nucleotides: TGCAGCGGCACGGAAGGCTACGAGCAGTACTTC.

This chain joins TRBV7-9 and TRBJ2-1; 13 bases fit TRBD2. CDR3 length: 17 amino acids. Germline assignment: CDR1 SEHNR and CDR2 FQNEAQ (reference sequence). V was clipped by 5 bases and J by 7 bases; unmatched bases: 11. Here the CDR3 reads CASSPRTSGGPINEQFF. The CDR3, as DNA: TGTGCCAGCAGCCCGAGGACTAGCGGGGGCCCAATAAATGAGCAGTTCTTC.

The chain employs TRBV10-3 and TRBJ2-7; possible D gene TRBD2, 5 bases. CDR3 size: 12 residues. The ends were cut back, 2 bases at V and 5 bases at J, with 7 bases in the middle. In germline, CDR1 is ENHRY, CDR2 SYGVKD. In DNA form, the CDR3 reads TGTGCCATCAGTGAGCCCGGGAACGAGCAGTACTTC. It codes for CAISEPGNEQYF.

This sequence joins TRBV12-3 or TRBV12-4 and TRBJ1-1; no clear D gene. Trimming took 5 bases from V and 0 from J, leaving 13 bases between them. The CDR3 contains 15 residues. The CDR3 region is CASSPVSPMNTEAFF. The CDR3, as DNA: TGTGCCAGCAGTCCCGTCTCCCCGATGAACACTGAAGCTTTCTTT.

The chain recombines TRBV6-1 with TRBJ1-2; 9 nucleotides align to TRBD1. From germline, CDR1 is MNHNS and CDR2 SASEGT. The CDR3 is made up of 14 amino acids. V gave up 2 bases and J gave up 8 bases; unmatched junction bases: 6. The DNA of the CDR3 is TGTGCCAGCAGTGAACCTAGACAGGGGGGCGGCTACACCTTC. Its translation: CASSEPRQGGGYTF.

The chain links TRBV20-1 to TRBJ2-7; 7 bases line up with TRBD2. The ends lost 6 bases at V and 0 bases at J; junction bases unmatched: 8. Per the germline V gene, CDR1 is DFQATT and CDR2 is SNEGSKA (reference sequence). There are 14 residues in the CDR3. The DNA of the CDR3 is TGCAGTGCAGGGGTTGCTAGCGGCTCCTACGAGCAGTACTTC. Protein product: CSAGVASGSYEQYF.

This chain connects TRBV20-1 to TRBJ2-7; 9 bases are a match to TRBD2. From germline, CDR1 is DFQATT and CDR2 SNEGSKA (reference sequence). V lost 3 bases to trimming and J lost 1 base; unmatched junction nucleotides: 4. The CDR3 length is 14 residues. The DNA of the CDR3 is TGCAGTGCTAGTTATAGCGGGGGTTCCTACGAGCAGTACTTC. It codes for CSASYSGGSYEQYF.

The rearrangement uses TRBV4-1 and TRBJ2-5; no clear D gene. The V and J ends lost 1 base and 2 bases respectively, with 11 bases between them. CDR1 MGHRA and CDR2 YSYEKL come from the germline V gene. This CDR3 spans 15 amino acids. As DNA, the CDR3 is TGCGCCAGCAGCCAAGTGCCTAGTAGTCAAGAGACCCAGTACTTC. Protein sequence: CASSQVPSSQETQYF.

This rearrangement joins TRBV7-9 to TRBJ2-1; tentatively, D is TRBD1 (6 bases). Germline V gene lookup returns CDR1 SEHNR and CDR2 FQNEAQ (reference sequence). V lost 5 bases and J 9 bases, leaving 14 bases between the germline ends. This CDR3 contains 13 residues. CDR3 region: CASSLGALLEQFF. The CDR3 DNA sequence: TGTGCCAGCAGCCTGGGGGCCCTTCTTGAGCAGTTCTTC. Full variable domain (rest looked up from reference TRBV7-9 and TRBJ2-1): DTGVSQNPRHKITKRGQNVTFRCDPISEHNRLYWYRQTLGQGPEFLTYFQNEAQLEKSRLLSDRFSAERPKGSFSTLEIQRTEQGDSAMYLCASSLGALLEQFFGPGTRLTVL.

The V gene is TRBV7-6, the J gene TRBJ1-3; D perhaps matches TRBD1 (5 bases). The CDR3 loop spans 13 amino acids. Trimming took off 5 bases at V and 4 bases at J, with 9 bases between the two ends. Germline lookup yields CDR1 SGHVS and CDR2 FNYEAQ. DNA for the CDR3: TGTGCCAGCAGCGCTGACAGAGGAAACACCATATATTTT. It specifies CASSADRGNTIYF.